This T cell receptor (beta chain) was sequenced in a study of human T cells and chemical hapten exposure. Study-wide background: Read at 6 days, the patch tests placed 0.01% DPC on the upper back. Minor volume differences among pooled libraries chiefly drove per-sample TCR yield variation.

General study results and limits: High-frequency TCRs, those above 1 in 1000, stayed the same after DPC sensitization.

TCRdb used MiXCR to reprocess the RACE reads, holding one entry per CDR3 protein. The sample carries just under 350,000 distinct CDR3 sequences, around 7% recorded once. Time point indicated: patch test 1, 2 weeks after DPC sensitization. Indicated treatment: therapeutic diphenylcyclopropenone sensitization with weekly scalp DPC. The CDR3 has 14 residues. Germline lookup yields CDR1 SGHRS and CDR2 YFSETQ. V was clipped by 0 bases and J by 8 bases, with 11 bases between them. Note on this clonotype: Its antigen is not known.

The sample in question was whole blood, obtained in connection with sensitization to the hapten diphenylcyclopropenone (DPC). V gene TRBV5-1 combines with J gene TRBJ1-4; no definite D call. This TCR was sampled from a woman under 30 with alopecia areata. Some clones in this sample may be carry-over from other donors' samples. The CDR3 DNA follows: TGCGCCAGCAGCTTGGAGGCTCCCGGGGAAAAACTGTTTTTT. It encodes CASSLEAPGEKLFF.